This TCR beta chain is drawn from a study of shared clonotypes between healthy human individuals. Across the whole study: A donor's plate count was three for CD4 naive and three for CD4 memory; CD8 naive had two and CD8 memory one.

Broader study findings: A generally larger estimated richness was seen in naive subsets than in memory subsets. Generation probabilities were higher for clonotypes shared across all four sorted-subset donors than for unshared ones.

This clone was counted only a few times. The target antigen is unknown. The protocol was immunoSEQ multiplex PCR, while the TCRdb copy is restricted to in-frame clones and leaves out a portion. The table records over 700,000 clones, 72% of them present only once. The CDR3 consists of 15 residues. The V end was cut by 0 bases, the J end by 11 bases, with 18 bases between. Germline CDR1 and CDR2: SGHDT and YYEEEE. The clonotype comes from a woman in her 30s in good health. The chain links TRBV5-6 to TRBJ1-5; tentative D call: TRBD1 (5 bases). Source material: memory CD4+ T cells sorted from blood. Described subset: CD45RA-negative fraction. This chain's CDR3 is CASSLGGTGGSAQHF. DNA of the CDR3: TGTGCCAGCAGCTTGGGGGGGACGGGAGGTTCTGCCCAGCATTTT.